The T cell receptor beta chain under discussion was sequenced for a study of cytomegalovirus exposure and HLA in healthy donors. The V gene's germline CDR1 is SEHNR and CDR2 FQNEAQ (reference sequence). CDR3 size: 16 residues. V lost 1 base and J lost 6; bases outside the gene matches: 11. 60 Vbeta and 13 Jbeta primers were used in PCR. The assay was immunoSEQ multiplex PCR, and TCRdb's table has in-frame clones only and misses some. The table shows about 140,000 clones, with approximately 57% occurring only once. The material sequenced was PBMCs. This receptor was identified in a male donor in good health and CMV-seronegative. The V call is TRBV7-9, the J call TRBJ1-1, with TRBD1 matching 7 bases. CDR3 bases: TGTGCCAGCAGCTTAGTCAGGGGGGAAGGTGACCCTGAAGCTTTCTTT. Translated: CASSLVRGEGDPEAFF.